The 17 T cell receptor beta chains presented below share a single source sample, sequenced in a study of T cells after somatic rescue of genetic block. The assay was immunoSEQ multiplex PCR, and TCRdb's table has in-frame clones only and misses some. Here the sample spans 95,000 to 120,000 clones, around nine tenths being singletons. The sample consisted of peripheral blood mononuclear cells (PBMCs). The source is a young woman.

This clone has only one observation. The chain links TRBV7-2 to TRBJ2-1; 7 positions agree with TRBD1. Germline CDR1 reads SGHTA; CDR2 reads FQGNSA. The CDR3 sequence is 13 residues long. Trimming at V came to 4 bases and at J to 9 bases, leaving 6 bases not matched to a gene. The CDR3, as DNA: TGTGCCAGCAGCTCCGGACAGGTTCCTGAGCAGTTCTTC. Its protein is CASSSGQVPEQFF.

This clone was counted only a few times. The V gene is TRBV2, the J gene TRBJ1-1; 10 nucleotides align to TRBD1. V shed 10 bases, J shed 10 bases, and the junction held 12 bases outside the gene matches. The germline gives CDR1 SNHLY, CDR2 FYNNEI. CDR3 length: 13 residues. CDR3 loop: CATPTGGGNGAFF. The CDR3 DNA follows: TGTGCCACCCCGACAGGGGGCGGCAATGGAGCTTTCTTT. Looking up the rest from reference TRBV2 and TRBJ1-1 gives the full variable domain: EPEVTQTPSHQVTQMGQEVILRCVPISNHLYFYWYRQILGQKVEFLVSFYNNEISEKSEIFDDQFSVERPDGSNFTLKIRSTKLEDSAMYFCATPTGGGNGAFFGQGTRLTVV.

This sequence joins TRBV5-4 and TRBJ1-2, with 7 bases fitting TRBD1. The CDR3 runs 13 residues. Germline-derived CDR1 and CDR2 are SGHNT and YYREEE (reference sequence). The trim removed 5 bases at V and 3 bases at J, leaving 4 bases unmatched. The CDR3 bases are TGTGCCAGCAGTCCCACAGGGGACTATGGCTACACCTTC. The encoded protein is CASSPTGDYGYTF.

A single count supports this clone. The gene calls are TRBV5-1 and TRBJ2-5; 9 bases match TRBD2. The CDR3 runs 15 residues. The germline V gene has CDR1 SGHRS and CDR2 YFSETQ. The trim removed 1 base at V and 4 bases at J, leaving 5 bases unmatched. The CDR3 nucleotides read TGCGCCAGCAGCTTGATGGCGGGGGGGCGAGAGACCCAGTACTTC. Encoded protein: CASSLMAGGRETQYF.

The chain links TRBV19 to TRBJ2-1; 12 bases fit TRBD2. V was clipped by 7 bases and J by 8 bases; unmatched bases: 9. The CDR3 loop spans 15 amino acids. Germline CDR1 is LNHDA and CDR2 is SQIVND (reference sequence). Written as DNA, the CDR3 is TGTGCCAGTAACCCCGCTAGCGGGGGGGCCTATGAGCAGTTCTTC. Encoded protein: CASNPASGGAYEQFF.

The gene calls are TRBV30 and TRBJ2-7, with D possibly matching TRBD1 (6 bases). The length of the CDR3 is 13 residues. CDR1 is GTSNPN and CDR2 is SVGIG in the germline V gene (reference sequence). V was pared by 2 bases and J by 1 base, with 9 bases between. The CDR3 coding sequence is TGTGCCTGGAGTCCAGGGGAATCCTACGAGCAGTACTTC. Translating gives CAWSPGESYEQYF.

CDR3: CASRTAYGYTF. Written as DNA, the CDR3 is TGTGCCAGCAGGACAGCCTATGGCTACACCTTC. The rearrangement uses TRBV28 and TRBJ1-2, with TRBD1 as a possible D gene (5 bases). The length of the CDR3 is 11 residues. Per the germline V gene, CDR1 is MDHEN and CDR2 is SYDVKM. With 6 bases removed from V and 4 bases from J, the gap between germline ends came to 6 bases.

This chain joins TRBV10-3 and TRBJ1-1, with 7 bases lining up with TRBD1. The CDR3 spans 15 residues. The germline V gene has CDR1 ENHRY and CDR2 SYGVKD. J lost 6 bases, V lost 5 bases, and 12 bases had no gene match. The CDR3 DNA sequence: TGTGCCATCAGTAAAAACCCCCGGGACAGCTCTGAAGCTTTCTTT. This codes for CAISKNPRDSSEAFF.

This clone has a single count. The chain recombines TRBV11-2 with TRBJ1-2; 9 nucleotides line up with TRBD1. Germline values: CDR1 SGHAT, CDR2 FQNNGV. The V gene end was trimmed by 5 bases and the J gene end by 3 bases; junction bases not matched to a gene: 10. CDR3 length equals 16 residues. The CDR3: CASSGRDRDLYYGYTF. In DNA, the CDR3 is TGTGCCAGCAGCGGCCGGGACAGGGACCTTTACTATGGCTACACCTTC.

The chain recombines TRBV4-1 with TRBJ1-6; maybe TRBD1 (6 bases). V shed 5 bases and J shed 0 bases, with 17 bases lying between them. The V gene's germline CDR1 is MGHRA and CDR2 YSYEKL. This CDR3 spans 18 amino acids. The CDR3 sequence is CASSKGGSRSSYNSPLHF. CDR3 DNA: TGCGCCAGCAGCAAAGGGGGGAGCAGGAGCTCCTATAATTCACCCCTCCACTTT.

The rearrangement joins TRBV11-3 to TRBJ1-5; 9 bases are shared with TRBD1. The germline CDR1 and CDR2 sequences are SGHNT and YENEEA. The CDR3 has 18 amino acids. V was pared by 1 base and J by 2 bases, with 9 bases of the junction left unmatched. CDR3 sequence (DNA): TGTGCCAGCAGCTTAGTGGGGGACAGGGTGTTTTGCAATCAGCCCCAGCATTTT. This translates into CASSLVGDRVFCNQPQHF. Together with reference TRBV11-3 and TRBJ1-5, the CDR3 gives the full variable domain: EAGVVQSPRYKIIEKKQPVAFWCNPISGHNTLYWYLQNLGQGPELLIRYENEEAVDDSQLPKDRFSAERLKGVDSTLKIQPAELGDSAVYLCASSLVGDRVFCNQPQHFGDGTRLSIL.

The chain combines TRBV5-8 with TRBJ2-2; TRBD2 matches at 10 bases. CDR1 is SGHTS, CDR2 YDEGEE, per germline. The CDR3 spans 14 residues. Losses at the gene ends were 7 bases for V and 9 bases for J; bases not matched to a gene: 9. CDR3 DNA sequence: TGTGCCAGCGGCCAGCGGGGGGGTTATCGGGAGCTGTTTTTT. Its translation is CASGQRGGYRELFF.

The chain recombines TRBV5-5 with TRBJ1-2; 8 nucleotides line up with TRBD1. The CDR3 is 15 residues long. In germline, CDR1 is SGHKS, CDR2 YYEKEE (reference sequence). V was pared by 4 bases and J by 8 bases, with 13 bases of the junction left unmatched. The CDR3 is CASSITSGTGGGYTF. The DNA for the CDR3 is TGTGCCAGCAGCATAACCTCCGGGACAGGAGGCGGCTACACCTTC.

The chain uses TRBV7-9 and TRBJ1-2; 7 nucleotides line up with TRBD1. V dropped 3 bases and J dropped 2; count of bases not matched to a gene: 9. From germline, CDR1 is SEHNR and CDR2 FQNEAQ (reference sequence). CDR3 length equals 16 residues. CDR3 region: CASSFGGDRQNYGYTF. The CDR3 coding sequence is TGTGCCAGCAGCTTTGGGGGGGACAGACAGAACTATGGCTACACCTTC.

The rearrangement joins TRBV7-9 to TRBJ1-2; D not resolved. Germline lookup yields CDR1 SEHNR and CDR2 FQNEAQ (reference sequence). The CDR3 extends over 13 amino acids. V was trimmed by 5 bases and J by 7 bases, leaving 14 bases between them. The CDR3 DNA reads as TGTGCCAGCAGCCCCGGGATAAAGGGTGGCTACACCTTC. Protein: CASSPGIKGGYTF.

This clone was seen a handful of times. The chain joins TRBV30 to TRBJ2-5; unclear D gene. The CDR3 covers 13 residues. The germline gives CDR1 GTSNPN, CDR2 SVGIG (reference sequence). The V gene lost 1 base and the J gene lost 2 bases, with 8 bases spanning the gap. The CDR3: CAWSAGRQETQYF. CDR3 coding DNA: TGTGCCTGGAGTGCAGGCAGGCAAGAGACCCAGTACTTC.

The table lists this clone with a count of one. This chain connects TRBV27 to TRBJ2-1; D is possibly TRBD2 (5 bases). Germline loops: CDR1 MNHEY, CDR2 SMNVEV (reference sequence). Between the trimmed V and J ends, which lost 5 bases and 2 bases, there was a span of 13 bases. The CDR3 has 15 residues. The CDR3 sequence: CASSLGGGAYNEQFF. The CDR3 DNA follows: TGTGCCAGCAGTCTAGGAGGTGGGGCCTACAATGAGCAGTTCTTC.